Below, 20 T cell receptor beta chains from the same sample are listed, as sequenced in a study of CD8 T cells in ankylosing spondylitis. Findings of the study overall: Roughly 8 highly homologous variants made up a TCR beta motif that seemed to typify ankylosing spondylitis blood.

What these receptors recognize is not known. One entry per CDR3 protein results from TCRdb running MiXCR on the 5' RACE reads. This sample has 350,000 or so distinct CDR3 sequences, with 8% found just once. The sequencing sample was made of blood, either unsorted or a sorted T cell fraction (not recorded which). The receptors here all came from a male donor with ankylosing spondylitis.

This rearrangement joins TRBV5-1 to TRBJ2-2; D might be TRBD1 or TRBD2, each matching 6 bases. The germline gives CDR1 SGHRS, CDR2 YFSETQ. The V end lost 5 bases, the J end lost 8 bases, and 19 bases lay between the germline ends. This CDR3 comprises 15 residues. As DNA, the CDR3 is TGCGCCAGCAGTCCTCGGGGGCCCCTTCCGGGGGAGCTGTTTTTT. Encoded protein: CASSPRGPLPGELFF.

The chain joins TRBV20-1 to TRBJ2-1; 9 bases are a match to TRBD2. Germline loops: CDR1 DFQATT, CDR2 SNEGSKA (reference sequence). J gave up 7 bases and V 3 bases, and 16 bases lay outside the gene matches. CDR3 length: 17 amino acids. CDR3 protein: CSARSYYRASGMNEQFF. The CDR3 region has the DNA TGCAGTGCTAGGAGCTACTACCGGGCTAGCGGGATGAATGAGCAGTTCTTC.

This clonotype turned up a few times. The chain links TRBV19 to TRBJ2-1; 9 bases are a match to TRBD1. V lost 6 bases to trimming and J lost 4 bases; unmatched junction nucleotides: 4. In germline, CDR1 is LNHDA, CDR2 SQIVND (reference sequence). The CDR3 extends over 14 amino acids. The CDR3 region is CASRGQGRYNEQFF. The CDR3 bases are TGTGCCAGTAGGGGACAGGGTCGGTACAATGAGCAGTTCTTC.

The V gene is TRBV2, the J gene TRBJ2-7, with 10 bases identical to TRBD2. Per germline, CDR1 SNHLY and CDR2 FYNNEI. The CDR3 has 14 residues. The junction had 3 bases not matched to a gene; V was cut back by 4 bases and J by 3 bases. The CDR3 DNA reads TGTGCCAGCAGTGTTCTAGCGGGAGTCTACGAGCAGTACTTC. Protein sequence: CASSVLAGVYEQYF.

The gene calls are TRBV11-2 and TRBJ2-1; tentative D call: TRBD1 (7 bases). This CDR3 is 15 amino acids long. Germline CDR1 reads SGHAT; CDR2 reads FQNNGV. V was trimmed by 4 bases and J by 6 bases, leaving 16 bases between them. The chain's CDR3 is CASSSGGNRANEQFF. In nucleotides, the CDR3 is TGTGCCAGCAGCTCAGGGGGGAATCGGGCCAATGAGCAGTTCTTC.

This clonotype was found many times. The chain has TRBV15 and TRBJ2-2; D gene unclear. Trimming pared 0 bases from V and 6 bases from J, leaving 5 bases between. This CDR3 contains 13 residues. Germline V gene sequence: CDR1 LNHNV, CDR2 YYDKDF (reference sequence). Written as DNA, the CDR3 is TGTGCCACCAGCAGAGATGCTGCCGGGGAGCTGTTTTTT. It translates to CATSRDAAGELFF.

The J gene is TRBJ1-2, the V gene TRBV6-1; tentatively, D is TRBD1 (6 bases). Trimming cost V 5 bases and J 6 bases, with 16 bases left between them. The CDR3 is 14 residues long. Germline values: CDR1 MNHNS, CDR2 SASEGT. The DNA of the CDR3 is TGTGCCAGCAGTCCCGGGGGTGGGACAAATGGCTACACCTTC. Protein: CASSPGGGTNGYTF.

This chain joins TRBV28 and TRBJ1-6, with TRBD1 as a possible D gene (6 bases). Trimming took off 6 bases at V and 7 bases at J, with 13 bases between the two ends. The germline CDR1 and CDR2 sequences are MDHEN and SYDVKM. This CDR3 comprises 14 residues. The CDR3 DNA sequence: TGTGCCAGCAGCCGGGGGGGGCGAAATTCACCCCTCCACTTT. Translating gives CASSRGGRNSPLHF.

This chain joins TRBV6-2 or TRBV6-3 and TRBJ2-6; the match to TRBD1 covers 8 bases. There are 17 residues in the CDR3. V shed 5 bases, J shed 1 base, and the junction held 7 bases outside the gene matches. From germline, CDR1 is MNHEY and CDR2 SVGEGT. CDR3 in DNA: TGTGCCAGCAGTAAAGGACAGGGTCCATCTGGGGCCAACGTCCTGACTTTC. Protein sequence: CASSKGQGPSGANVLTF.

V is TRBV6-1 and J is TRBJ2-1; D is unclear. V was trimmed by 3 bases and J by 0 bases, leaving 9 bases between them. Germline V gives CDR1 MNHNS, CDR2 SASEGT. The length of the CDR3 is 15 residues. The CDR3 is CASSEDASSYNEQFF. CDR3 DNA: TGTGCCAGCAGTGAGGACGCGAGCTCCTACAATGAGCAGTTCTTC.

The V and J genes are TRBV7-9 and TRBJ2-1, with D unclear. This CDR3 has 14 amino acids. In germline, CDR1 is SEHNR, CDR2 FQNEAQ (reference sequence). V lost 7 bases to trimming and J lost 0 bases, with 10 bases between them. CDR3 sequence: CASITYSSYNEQFF. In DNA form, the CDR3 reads TGTGCCAGCATCACTTACAGCTCCTACAATGAGCAGTTCTTC.

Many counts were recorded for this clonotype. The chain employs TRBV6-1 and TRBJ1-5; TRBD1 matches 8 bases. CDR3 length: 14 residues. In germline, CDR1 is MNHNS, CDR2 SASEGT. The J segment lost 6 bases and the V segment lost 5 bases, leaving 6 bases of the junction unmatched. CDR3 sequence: CASSQDRDRQPQHF. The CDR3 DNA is TGTGCCAGCAGTCAGGACAGGGATCGTCAGCCCCAGCATTTT.

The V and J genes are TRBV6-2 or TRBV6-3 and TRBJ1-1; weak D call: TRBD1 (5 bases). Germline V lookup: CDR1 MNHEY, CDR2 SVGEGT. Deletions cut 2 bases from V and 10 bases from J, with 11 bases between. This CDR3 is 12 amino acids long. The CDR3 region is CASSYEGPGAFF. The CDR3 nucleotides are TGTGCCAGCAGTTACGAGGGACCGGGAGCTTTCTTT.

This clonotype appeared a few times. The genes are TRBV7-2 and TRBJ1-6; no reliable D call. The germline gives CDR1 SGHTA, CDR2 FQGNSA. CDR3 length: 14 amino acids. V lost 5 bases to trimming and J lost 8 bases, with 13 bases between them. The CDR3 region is CASSPPGWYSPLHF. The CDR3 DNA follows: TGTGCCAGCAGCCCCCCGGGGTGGTATTCACCCCTCCACTTT. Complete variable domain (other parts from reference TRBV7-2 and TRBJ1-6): GAGVSQSPSNKVTEKGKDVELRCDPISGHTALYWYRQSLGQGLEFLIYFQGNSAPDKSGLPSDRFSAERTGGSVSTLTIQRTQQEDSAVYLCASSPPGWYSPLHFGNGTRLTVT.

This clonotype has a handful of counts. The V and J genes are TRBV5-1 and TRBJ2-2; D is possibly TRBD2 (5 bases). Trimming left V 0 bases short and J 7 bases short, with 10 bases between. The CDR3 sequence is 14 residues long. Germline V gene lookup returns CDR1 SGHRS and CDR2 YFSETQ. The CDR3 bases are TGCGCCAGCAGCTTGGGAGGGTCCGGCGGGGAGCTGTTTTTT. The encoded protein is CASSLGGSGGELFF. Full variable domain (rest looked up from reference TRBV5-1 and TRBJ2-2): KAGVTQTPRYLIKTRGQQVTLSCSPISGHRSVSWYQQTPGQGLQFLFEYFSETQRNKGNFPGRFSGRQFSNSRSEMNVSTLELGDSALYLCASSLGGSGGELFFGEGSRLTVL.

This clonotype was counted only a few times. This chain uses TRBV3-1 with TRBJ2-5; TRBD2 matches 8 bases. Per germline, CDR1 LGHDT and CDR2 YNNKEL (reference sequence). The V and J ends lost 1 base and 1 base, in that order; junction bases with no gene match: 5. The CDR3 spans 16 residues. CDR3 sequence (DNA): TGTGCCAGCAGCCAAGCTGCAGCGGGAGCCCAAGAGACCCAGTACTTC. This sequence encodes CASSQAAAGAQETQYF.

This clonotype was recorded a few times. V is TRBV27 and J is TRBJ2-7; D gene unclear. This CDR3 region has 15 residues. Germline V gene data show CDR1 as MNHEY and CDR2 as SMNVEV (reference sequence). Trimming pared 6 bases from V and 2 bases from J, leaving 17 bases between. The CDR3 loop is CASSPSPSEAYEQYF. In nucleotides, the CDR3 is TGTGCCAGCAGCCCATCGCCCAGCGAAGCCTACGAGCAGTACTTC.

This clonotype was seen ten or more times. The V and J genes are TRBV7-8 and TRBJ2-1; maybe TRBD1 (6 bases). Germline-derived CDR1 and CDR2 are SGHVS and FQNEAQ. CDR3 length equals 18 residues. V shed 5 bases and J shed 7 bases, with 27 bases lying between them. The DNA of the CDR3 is TGTGCCAGCAGCCCAACAGTCCCCGGGACAATAGTAGTGAATGAGCAGTTCTTC. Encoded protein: CASSPTVPGTIVVNEQFF.

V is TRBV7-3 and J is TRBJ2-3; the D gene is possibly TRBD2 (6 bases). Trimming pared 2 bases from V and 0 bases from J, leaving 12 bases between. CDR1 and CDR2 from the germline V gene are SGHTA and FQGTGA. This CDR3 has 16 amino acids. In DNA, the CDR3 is TGTGCCAGCAGCTTACTAGGTAGCGGTAGCACAGATACGCAGTATTTT. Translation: CASSLLGSGSTDTQYF. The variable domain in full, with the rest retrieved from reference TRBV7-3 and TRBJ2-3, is GAGVSQTPSNKVTEKGKYVELRCDPISGHTALYWYRQSLGQGPEFLIYFQGTGAADDSGLPNDRFFAVRPEGSVSTLKIQRTERGDSAVYLCASSLLGSGSTDTQYFGPGTRLTVL.

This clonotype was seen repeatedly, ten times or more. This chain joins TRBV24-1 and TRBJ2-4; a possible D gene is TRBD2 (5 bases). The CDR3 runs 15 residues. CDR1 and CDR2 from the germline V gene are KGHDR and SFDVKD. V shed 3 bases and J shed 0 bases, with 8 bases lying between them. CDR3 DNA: TGTGCCACCAGTGATCCAGCGGTAGCCAAAAACATTCAGTACTTC. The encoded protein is CATSDPAVAKNIQYF.